The 5 T cell receptor beta chains in this list originate from one sample, sequenced in a study of cytomegalovirus exposure and HLA in healthy donors. PCR employed 60 Vbeta and 13 Jbeta primers. Assay used: immunoSEQ multiplex PCR; TCRdb lists only in-frame clones, some missing. The sample has more than 150,000 clones; 81% are singletons. Sequenced input: PBMCs. Source of these receptors: a man aged 45-65 years in good health and CMV-seronegative.

The V and J genes are TRBV25-1 and TRBJ2-6; 8 nucleotides align to TRBD1. The V and J ends lost 2 bases and 4 bases, in that order; junction bases with no gene match: 7. CDR1 is MGHDK and CDR2 is SYGVNS in the germline V gene. The CDR3 is 17 amino acids. DNA of the CDR3: TGTGCCAGCAGTGAACCTCAGGGGGCAGCGGGGGCCAACGTCCTGACTTTC. This sequence encodes CASSEPQGAAGANVLTF. The full variable domain, rest sourced from reference TRBV25-1 and TRBJ2-6, is EADIYQTPRYLVIGTGKKITLECSQTMGHDKMYWYQQDPGMELHLIHYSYGVNSTEKGDLSSESTVSRIRTEHFPLTLESARPSHTSQYLCASSEPQGAAGANVLTFGAGSRLTVL.

The chain joins TRBV2 to TRBJ1-4; possible D gene TRBD1, 6 bases. The CDR3 sequence is 14 residues long. Germline V gives CDR1 SNHLY, CDR2 FYNNEI. With 6 bases removed from V and 3 bases from J, the gap between germline ends came to 11 bases. The CDR3 nucleotides are TGTGCCAGCAGCCGGGACACCGCTAATGAAAAACTGTTTTTT. Its translation: CASSRDTANEKLFF.

The V call is TRBV7-2, the J call TRBJ2-1; 10 bases line up with TRBD1. Trimming cost V 5 bases and J 9 bases; bases outside gene matches: 7. The germline gives CDR1 SGHTA, CDR2 FQGNSA. This CDR3 has 14 residues. The CDR3 nucleotides read TGTGCCAGCAGCCGCGACAGGGGGCAACCTGAGCAGTTCTTC. This translates into CASSRDRGQPEQFF.

The chain employs TRBV4-3 and TRBJ1-5; D is unresolved. This CDR3 spans 16 amino acids. Germline lookup yields CDR1 LGHNA and CDR2 YSLEER. The V end lost 3 bases, the J end lost 4 bases, and 16 bases lay between the germline ends. The chain's CDR3 is CASSQNLDWGNQPQHF. The CDR3, as DNA: TGCGCCAGCAGCCAGAACCTGGACTGGGGAAATCAGCCCCAGCATTTT.

The V call is TRBV15, the J call TRBJ1-2; D possibly corresponds to TRBD1 (6 bases). This CDR3 is built from 15 residues. Trimming removed 0 bases from V and 7 bases from J, with 15 bases in between. Germline V gives CDR1 LNHNV, CDR2 YYDKDF (reference sequence). The CDR3 region has the DNA TGTGCCACCAGCAGAGAGCTTGAGGGGGTCCTTGGCTACACCTTC. As protein: CATSRELEGVLGYTF.